The 20 T cell receptor beta chains below come from one sample, sequenced in a study of CD8 T cells in ankylosing spondylitis (dated by TCRdb to between 2016 and 2019). Receptor libraries were prepared by 5' RACE. TCRdb names Illumina HiSeq 2500 as the instrument used. Using fastp at Q25 and MiXCR, TCRdb reprocessed the public reads and kept productive beta chains. Rows are unified per CDR3 protein, each entry keeping the most common DNA and genes. The sample table records about 840,000 distinct CDR3 sequences; over 9.5% of these occur just once. The ten top clones hold roughly 0.51% of the sample. These receptors have no identified antigens. Study-wide conclusions, independent of this receptor: A TCR beta motif of several highly homologous amino acid variants appeared characteristic of blood from ankylosing spondylitis patients.

The material sequenced was blood, either unsorted or a sorted T cell fraction (not recorded which). The receptors come from a male donor with ankylosing spondylitis.

V is TRBV20-1 and J is TRBJ1-4, with D perhaps TRBD1 (5 bases). This CDR3 has 13 amino acids. V shed 3 bases and J shed 7 bases, with 12 bases lying between them. The germline gives CDR1 DFQATT, CDR2 SNEGSKA (reference sequence). CDR3 amino acids: CSARGRGGEKLFF. The CDR3 DNA is TGCAGTGCTAGGGGCCGGGGCGGTGAAAAACTGTTTTTT.

This clonotype was found many times. The rearrangement uses TRBV4-3 and TRBJ2-1; 7 nucleotides align to TRBD1. Germline CDR1 and CDR2: LGHNA and YSLEER. The CDR3 is made up of 15 amino acids. With 4 bases clipped from V and 7 bases from J, the junction kept 10 bases outside the gene matches. The CDR3 DNA reads as TGCGCCAGCAGCCCCGGACCACAGGGGCGGAATGAGCAGTTCTTC. It translates to CASSPGPQGRNEQFF.

The chain has TRBV2 and TRBJ1-4; D remains ambiguous. This CDR3 contains 11 residues. Per the germline V gene, CDR1 is SNHLY and CDR2 is FYNNEI. Trimming pared 7 bases from V and 15 bases from J, leaving 15 bases between. This CDR3 reads CASNRASRMFF. The CDR3 DNA reads as TGTGCCAGCAACCGGGCCAGTCGGATGTTTTTT.

J is TRBJ1-2 and V is TRBV5-1, with 9 bases fitting TRBD1. Germline V gene lookup returns CDR1 SGHRS and CDR2 YFSETQ. Germline trimming cut 6 bases from V and 5 bases from J; bases unmatched to any gene: 5. CDR3 length: 13 amino acids. CDR3 in DNA: TGCGCCAGCAAGGGAGACAGGGGGTATGGCTACACCTTC. It codes for CASKGDRGYGYTF. The whole variable domain, filled in from reference TRBV5-1 and TRBJ1-2, reads KAGVTQTPRYLIKTRGQQVTLSCSPISGHRSVSWYQQTPGQGLQFLFEYFSETQRNKGNFPGRFSGRQFSNSRSEMNVSTLELGDSALYLCASKGDRGYGYTFGSGTRLTVV.

The rearrangement joins TRBV9 to TRBJ2-2; 8 bases line up with TRBD2. V shed 3 bases and J 0 bases; nucleotides not matched to a gene: 10. The germline V gene has CDR1 SGDLS and CDR2 YYNGEE. The CDR3 has 18 amino acids. The CDR3 DNA reads TGTGCCAGCAGCGCCTCCCTGGTAGCGGGGCCGAACACCGGGGAGCTGTTTTTT. It encodes CASSASLVAGPNTGELFF.

The CDR3 region is CAISDINYEQYF. CDR3 bases: TGTGCCATCAGTGACATTAACTACGAGCAGTACTTC. The chain employs TRBV10-3 and TRBJ2-7; no firm D call. Looked up from germline, CDR1 is ENHRY and CDR2 is SYGVKD. This CDR3 contains 12 residues. Trimming took 3 bases from V and 3 from J, leaving 6 bases between them.

This clonotype was counted many times. V gene TRBV20-1 combines with J gene TRBJ2-1, with D perhaps being TRBD1 or TRBD2 (5 bases each). The V end was cut by 4 bases, the J end by 9 bases, with 19 bases between. The V gene's germline CDR1 is DFQATT and CDR2 SNEGSKA (reference sequence). The CDR3 contains 14 residues. CDR3: CSATYTGRESEQFF. The CDR3 region has the DNA TGCAGTGCTACGTACACGGGACGAGAATCTGAGCAGTTCTTC.

This clonotype has more than one count but fewer than ten. The rearrangement links TRBV5-1 to TRBJ2-1, with D possibly being TRBD1 or TRBD2 (5 bases each). The CDR3 runs to 14 residues. CDR1 is SGHRS and CDR2 is YFSETQ in the germline V gene. Trimming took off 4 bases at V and 8 bases at J, with 16 bases between the two ends. The CDR3 region is CASSIRTGLDEQFF. The CDR3 DNA is TGCGCCAGCAGCATCCGGACGGGGCTTGATGAGCAGTTCTTC.

The V call is TRBV7-2, the J call TRBJ2-1, with D tentatively TRBD1 (8 bases). The CDR3 loop spans 14 amino acids. V was cut by 6 bases and J by 7 bases, with 16 bases left in between. The germline V gene has CDR1 SGHTA and CDR2 FQGNSA. CDR3: CASRPTGGGNEQFF. CDR3 nucleotides: TGTGCCAGCAGGCCTACAGGGGGGGGTAATGAGCAGTTCTTC.

This clonotype appeared many times. The genes are TRBV20-1 and TRBJ1-2; D may be TRBD1 (5 bases). The germline V and J ends were trimmed by 5 bases and 5 bases, with 15 bases remaining between them. This CDR3 is 13 amino acids long. The germline CDR1 and CDR2 sequences are DFQATT and SNEGSKA (reference sequence). The CDR3 spells CSAQLGVGYGYTF. The DNA for the CDR3 is TGCAGTGCTCAGCTGGGGGTAGGGTATGGCTACACCTTC.

The table lists this clonotype with a few counts. The V call is TRBV6-2 or TRBV6-3, the J call TRBJ2-7, with TRBD1 identical over 7 bases. Trimming took 5 bases from V and 1 from J; bases not matched to a gene: 8. The CDR3 contains 15 residues. The V gene's germline CDR1 is MNHEY and CDR2 SVGEGT. CDR3 region: CASSDYWTGSYEQYF. CDR3 in DNA: TGTGCCAGCAGTGACTATTGGACAGGTTCCTACGAGCAGTACTTC.

This clonotype was counted ten times or more. The chain links TRBV4-2 to TRBJ2-7, with a weak D call TRBD2 (7 bases). Germline V lookup: CDR1 LGHNA, CDR2 YNFKEQ. V gave up 0 bases and J gave up 2 bases, with 17 bases separating them. This CDR3 comprises 17 residues. As DNA, the CDR3 is TGTGCCAGCAGCCAAGAGGGGGGGCGGTTAGGTACCTACGAGCAGTACTTC. It translates to CASSQEGGRLGTYEQYF.

The rearrangement links TRBV7-3 to TRBJ2-7; perhaps TRBD1 as D (5 bases). V was pared by 0 bases and J by 2 bases, with 8 bases between. From germline, CDR1 is SGHTA and CDR2 FQGTGA. The CDR3 has 14 residues. CDR3 nucleotides: TGTGCCAGCAGCTTAACCAGGGTAACCTACGAGCAGTACTTC. Encoded protein: CASSLTRVTYEQYF.

This clonotype was recorded many times. The chain has TRBV20-1 and TRBJ1-1, with D perhaps TRBD1 (5 bases). The ends were cut back, 3 bases at V and 5 bases at J, with 10 bases in the middle. The germline gives CDR1 DFQATT, CDR2 SNEGSKA (reference sequence). The length of the CDR3 is 12 residues. Here the CDR3 reads CSARTEATEAFF. The CDR3, as DNA: TGCAGTGCTAGGACAGAGGCGACTGAAGCTTTCTTT.

V is TRBV7-9 and J is TRBJ1-1; D remains unclear. The CDR3 contains 15 residues. V was cut by 1 base and J by 0 bases, with 9 bases left in between. Germline V gene data show CDR1 as SEHNR and CDR2 as FQNEAQ (reference sequence). The CDR3 reads CASSLGPILNTEAFF. In nucleotides, the CDR3 is TGTGCCAGCAGCTTAGGGCCGATTTTGAACACTGAAGCTTTCTTT.

This clonotype was seen repeatedly, ten times or more. V gene TRBV29-1 combines with J gene TRBJ2-2, with 7 bases matching TRBD2. Germline V gene sequence: CDR1 SQVTM, CDR2 ANQGSEA. V was clipped by 6 bases and J by 4 bases; unmatched bases: 5. CDR3 length equals 13 residues. The CDR3 coding sequence is TGCAGCGTCAAGCGGGATCGCACCGGGGAGCTGTTTTTT. Its translation is CSVKRDRTGELFF.

The rearrangement uses TRBV5-1 and TRBJ2-5, with D uncertain. This CDR3 has 14 residues. Germline-derived CDR1 and CDR2 are SGHRS and YFSETQ. V was cut by 4 bases and J by 5 bases, with 15 bases left in between. The CDR3: CASSPTGMGETQYF. The CDR3 region has the DNA TGCGCCAGCAGCCCGACCGGAATGGGGGAGACCCAGTACTTC.

The CDR3 loop reads CASRPQGAGAYEQYF. CDR3 DNA sequence: TGTGCCAGCAGACCCCAGGGGGCAGGGGCCTACGAGCAGTACTTC. The V and J genes are TRBV6-1 and TRBJ2-7; TRBD1 agrees at 8 bases. V lost 6 bases to trimming and J lost 2 bases; unmatched junction nucleotides: 9. Germline loops: CDR1 MNHNS, CDR2 SASEGT. The CDR3 is made up of 15 amino acids.

At least ten counts were recorded for this clonotype. V gene TRBV5-1 combines with J gene TRBJ2-4, with a tentative D call TRBD1 (5 bases). Deletions cut 5 bases from V and 7 bases from J, with 13 bases between. Germline V gene data show CDR1 as SGHRS and CDR2 as YFSETQ. The CDR3 is made up of 13 amino acids. Written as DNA, the CDR3 is TGCGCCAGCAGTGGGGCCGGGTTGAACATTCAGTACTTC. Translating gives CASSGAGLNIQYF.

This clonotype came up a few times. The J gene is TRBJ2-3, the V gene TRBV10-3, with 8 positions matching TRBD2. Trimming removed 6 bases from V and 1 base from J; junction bases left unmatched: 6. The CDR3 consists of 15 residues. Germline V gene sequence: CDR1 ENHRY, CDR2 SYGVKD. CDR3 coding DNA: TGTGCCATCAGGTTGACTAGCGCTGGCACAGATACGCAGTATTTT. This sequence encodes CAIRLTSAGTDTQYF.